A selection of T cell receptor beta chains follows, all from one sample in a study of vaccination and CD4 T cells after COVID-19. Which antigens these TCRs recognize remains unknown. TCRdb reprocessed the PCR reads with MiXCR, giving one entry per CDR3 protein. The data contain tens of thousands of distinct CDR3 sequences, roughly 52% of them singletons. The sequencing here drew on CD4+ T cells from blood, cultured in vitro, taken before SARS-CoV-2 vaccination. The receptors come from a human donor who received a COVID-19 vaccine. Each CDR3 is given without its conserved first and last residue. Clone size is not always given. Where it is, it says once, few, many or a class for expanded clones.

clone_size,v_call,cdr3_aa
few,TRBV6-1,ASRRHRGENTEAF
few,TRBV2,ASSDRPDSPLH
.,TRBV24-1,ATSDPPADRANTGELF
few,TRBV7-8,ASSPRHQTADYEQY
.,TRBV2,ASSESDIQPQH
.,TRBV6-1,ASEPSGGVYEQY
few,TRBV12-3/TRBV12-4,ASSLLHGGGYT
.,TRBV19,ASSIDGPRQGGWTEAF
.,TRBV20-1,SATLRLGGGNSPLH
.,TRBV6-5,ASSYGLGQGAPNEKLF
few,TRBV18,ASSPLGTSGVNTGELF
.,TRBV12-3/TRBV12-4,ASSSRTGEGEKLF
.,TRBV5-1,ASSRRTSIEAGELF
.,TRBV10-3,AISESTGLGQPQH
.,TRBV6-4,ASGLRDYSGNTIY
few,TRBV6-1,ASSEVYRQGARIQPQH
.,TRBV10-1,ASSGQVGSYNEQF
few,TRBV21-1,ASDGTSGYGYT